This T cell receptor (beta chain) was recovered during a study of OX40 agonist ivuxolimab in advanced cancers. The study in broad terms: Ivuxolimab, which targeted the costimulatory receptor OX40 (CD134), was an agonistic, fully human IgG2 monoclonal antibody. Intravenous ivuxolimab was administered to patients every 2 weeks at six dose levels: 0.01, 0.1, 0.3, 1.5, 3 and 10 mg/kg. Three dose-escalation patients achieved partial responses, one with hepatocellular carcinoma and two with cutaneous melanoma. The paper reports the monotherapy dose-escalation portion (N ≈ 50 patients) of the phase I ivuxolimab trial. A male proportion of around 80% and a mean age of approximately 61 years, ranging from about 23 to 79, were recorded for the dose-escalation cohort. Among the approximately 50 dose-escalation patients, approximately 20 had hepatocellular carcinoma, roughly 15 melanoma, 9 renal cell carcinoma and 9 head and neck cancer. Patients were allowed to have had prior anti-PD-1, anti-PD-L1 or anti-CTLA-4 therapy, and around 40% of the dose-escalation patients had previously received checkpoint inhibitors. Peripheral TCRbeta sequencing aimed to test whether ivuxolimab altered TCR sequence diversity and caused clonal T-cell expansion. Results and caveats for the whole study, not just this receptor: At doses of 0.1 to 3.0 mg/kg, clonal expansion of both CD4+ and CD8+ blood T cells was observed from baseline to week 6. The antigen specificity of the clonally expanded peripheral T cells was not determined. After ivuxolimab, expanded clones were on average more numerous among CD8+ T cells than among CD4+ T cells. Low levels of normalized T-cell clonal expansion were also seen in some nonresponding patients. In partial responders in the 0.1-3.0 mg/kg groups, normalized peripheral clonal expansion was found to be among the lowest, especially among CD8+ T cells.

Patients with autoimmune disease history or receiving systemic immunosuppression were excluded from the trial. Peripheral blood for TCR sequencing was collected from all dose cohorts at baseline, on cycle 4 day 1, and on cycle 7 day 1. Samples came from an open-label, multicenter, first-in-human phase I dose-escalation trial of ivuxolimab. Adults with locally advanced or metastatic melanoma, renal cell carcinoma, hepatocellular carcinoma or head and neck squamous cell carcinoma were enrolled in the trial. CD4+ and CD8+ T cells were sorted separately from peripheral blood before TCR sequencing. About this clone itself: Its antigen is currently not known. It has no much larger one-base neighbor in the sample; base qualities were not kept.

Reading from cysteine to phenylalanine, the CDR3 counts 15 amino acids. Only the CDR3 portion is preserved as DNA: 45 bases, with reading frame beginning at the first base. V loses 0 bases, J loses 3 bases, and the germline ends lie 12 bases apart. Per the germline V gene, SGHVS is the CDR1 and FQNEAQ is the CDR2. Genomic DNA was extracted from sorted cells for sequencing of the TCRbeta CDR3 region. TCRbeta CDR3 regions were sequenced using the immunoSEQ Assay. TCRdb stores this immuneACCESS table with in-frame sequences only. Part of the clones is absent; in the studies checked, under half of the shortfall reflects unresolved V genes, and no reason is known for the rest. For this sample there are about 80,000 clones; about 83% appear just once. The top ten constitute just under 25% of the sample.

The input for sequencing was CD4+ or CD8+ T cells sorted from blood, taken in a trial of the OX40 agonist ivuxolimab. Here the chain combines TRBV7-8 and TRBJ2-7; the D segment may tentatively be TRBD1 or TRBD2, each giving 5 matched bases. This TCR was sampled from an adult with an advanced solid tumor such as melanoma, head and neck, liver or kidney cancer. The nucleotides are TGTGCCAGCAGCTTAGCGTTCGGGACCCTCTACGAGCAGTACTTC. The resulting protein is CASSLAFGTLYEQYF. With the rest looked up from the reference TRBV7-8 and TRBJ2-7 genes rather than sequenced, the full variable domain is GAGVSQSPRYKVAKRGQDVALRCDPISGHVSLFWYQQALGQGPEFLTYFQNEAQLDKSGLPSDRFFAERPEGSVSTLKIQRTQQEDSAVYLCASSLAFGTLYEQYFGPGTRLTVT.